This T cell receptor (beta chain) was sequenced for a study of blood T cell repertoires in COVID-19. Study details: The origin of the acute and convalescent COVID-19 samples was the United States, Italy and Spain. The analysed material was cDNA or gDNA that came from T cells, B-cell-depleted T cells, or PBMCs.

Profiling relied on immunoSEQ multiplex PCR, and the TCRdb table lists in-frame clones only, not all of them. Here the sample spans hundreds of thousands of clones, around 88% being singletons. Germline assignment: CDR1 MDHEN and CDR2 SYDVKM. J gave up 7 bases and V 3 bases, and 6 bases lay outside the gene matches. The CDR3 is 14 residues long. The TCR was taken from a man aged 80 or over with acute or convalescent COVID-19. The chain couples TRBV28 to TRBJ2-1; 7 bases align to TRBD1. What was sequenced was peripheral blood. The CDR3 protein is CASSLIAGGNEQFF. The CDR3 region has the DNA TGTGCCAGCAGTTTGATCGCAGGGGGTAATGAGCAGTTCTTC.